This T cell receptor (beta chain) derives from a study of CD8 T cells in cerebrospinal fluid in Alzheimer's disease. CSF cells were profiled by 10X single-cell V(D)J and 5' expression. TCRdb reprocessed the 10x single-cell sequencing reads and stores each CDR3 protein as one record, lacking DNA. This sample's table reports over a thousand distinct CDR3 sequences. This CDR3 spans 13 amino acids. Germline CDR1 and CDR2: MNHEY and SMNVEV (reference sequence). Material for sequencing was cerebrospinal fluid. The J gene is TRBJ1-2, the V gene TRBV27; TCRdb names TRBD1, which stays unverified in the absence of DNA. This sequence originates from a human donor with mild cognitive impairment. The CDR3: CASSRDREYGYTF.